The source of this T cell receptor (beta chain) is a study of blood T cell repertoires in COVID-19. Study as a whole: Some COVID-19 samples were acute and others convalescent; all came from the United States, Italy and Spain. PBMCs, B-cell-depleted T cells, or T cells were the source of the cDNA or gDNA that made up the material.

Trimming shortened V by 5 bases and J by 5 bases, and 15 bases separated the two germline ends. Germline V lookup: CDR1 SGHTA, CDR2 FQGNSA. The CDR3 loop spans 14 amino acids. Per the original data handling: Nucleated cell counts were estimated from reference gene primer amplification. Profiling relied on immunoSEQ multiplex PCR, and the TCRdb table lists in-frame clones only, not all of them. V and J calls plus clone size are reproduced from that table; the DNA served to infer D and trimming. Of over 200,000 clones listed, 75% to 90% are singletons. The sequence was obtained from a human donor in a cohort sampled during active COVID-19. The sample consisted of peripheral blood. The chain carries TRBV7-2 and TRBJ1-1; D not certain. CDR3 region: CASSPNPGRTEAFF. The CDR3 nucleotides are TGTGCCAGCAGCCCCAACCCGGGGAGAACTGAAGCTTTCTTT.